The clone carrying this T cell receptor beta chain was counted once. Antigen specificity is unknown. The record originates from a study of T cell responses to AZD1222 COVID-19 vaccine. Profiling relied on immunoSEQ multiplex PCR, and the TCRdb table lists in-frame clones only, not all of them. The sample shows tens of thousands of clones, about 86% of them seen only once. Study-level points and caveats: Samples come after the peak T cell response, not at day 14. At 160-218 and 743-854, vaccine-associated CD4 TCRs were dominant, and they spanned spike.

This CDR3 has 14 amino acids. The germline CDR1 and CDR2 sequences are GTSNPN and SVGIG (reference sequence). V shed 5 bases and J shed 8 bases, with 19 bases lying between them. This clonotype originated in an adult in good health. The chain is built from TRBV30 and TRBJ2-1, with a weak D call TRBD1 (6 bases). The sequencing here drew on peripheral blood, taken on day 0 of MenACWY control vaccination. CDR3 DNA: TGTGCCTGGTCAATACAGGGACCGCCAGATGAGCAGTTCTTC. Its translation: CAWSIQGPPDEQFF.